This T cell receptor beta chain comes out of a study of lymphopenia after photon versus proton radiotherapy. Clones were sequenced by immunoSEQ multiplex PCR, and TCRdb holds only the in-frame ones, with some missing. Here the sample spans about 83,000 clones, around four fifths being singletons. This clone has only one observation. What it recognizes is unknown. Germline V gene data show CDR1 as MNHEY and CDR2 as SMNVEV (reference sequence). The CDR3 runs to 15 residues. The V end was cut by 2 bases, the J end by 2 bases, with 11 bases between. Study-level points and caveats: Only patients who died were analyzed for survival; proton advantage is unproven. Photon-treated patients lost naive T cells and TCR diversity; proton-treated stayed stable. Oligoclonal CD8+ Temra expansion after nadir drove photon patients' diversity drop. Larger post-nadir TCR diversity loss correlated inversely with survival in deceased patients.

The starting material was peripheral blood, obtained from a patient treated with proton-based radiotherapy. The rearrangement uses TRBV27 and TRBJ2-3, with D perhaps TRBD2 (5 bases). This sequence was found in a man between 60 and 75 years old with pancreatic cancer. This CDR3 is CASSLLARNTDTQYF. The CDR3 DNA sequence: TGTGCCAGCAGTTTACTAGCCAGGAACACAGATACGCAGTATTTT.